These 11 T cell receptor beta chains share one sample of origin, sequenced in a study of T cells after yellow fever vaccination. TCRdb called the 5' RACE reads again in MiXCR, with one record for every CDR3 protein. In the table there are 300,000 to 400,000 distinct CDR3 sequences, over 8% of which are singletons. Material: PBMCs, obtained on the day of the first yellow fever vaccination. The origin of the receptors is a man aged 18 to 35 who received the YFV17D yellow fever vaccine.

This clonotype was seen more than once but under ten times. This chain links TRBV3-1 with TRBJ2-5; 9 bases are a match to TRBD1. The CDR3 contains 17 residues. Germline CDR1 reads LGHDT; CDR2 reads YNNKEL (reference sequence). V gave up 2 bases and J gave up 4 bases; unmatched junction bases: 11. The CDR3 bases are TGTGCCAGCAGCCAACGAAAGACAGGGGGAAGTATAGAGACCCAGTACTTC. It encodes CASSQRKTGGSIETQYF.

This clonotype was counted many times. The genes are TRBV10-3 and TRBJ1-2; 10 nucleotides agree with TRBD1. V was clipped by 7 bases and J by 8 bases; unmatched bases: 7. The CDR3 loop spans 13 amino acids. Germline V gene lookup returns CDR1 ENHRY and CDR2 SYGVKD. The CDR3 here is CAITPGQGEGYTF. The CDR3 DNA follows: TGTGCCATCACTCCTGGACAGGGGGAAGGCTACACCTTC.

In this sample, this clonotype turned up a few times. The V gene is TRBV5-1, the J gene TRBJ1-1; D perhaps matches TRBD1 (5 bases). Trimming stripped 0 bases from V and 3 bases from J, with 12 bases between. Germline loops: CDR1 SGHRS, CDR2 YFSETQ. The CDR3 has 15 amino acids. The CDR3 sequence is CASSLEGVPHTEAFF. The DNA for the CDR3 is TGCGCCAGCAGCTTGGAAGGGGTACCCCACACTGAAGCTTTCTTT.

The chain carries TRBV18 and TRBJ1-4, with D perhaps matching TRBD1 (6 bases). Germline loops: CDR1 KGHSH, CDR2 LQKENI. V was clipped by 6 bases and J by 7 bases, with 21 bases between them. This CDR3 region has 16 residues. The CDR3 DNA reads TGTGCCAGCTCGTTACAAATTACAGGGACGGTTGAAAAACTGTTTTTT. Translated, it gives CASSLQITGTVEKLFF. The complete variable domain, with remaining parts taken from reference TRBV18 and TRBJ1-4, reads NAGVMQNPRHLVRRRGQEARLRCSPMKGHSHVYWYRQLPEEGLKFMVYLQKENIIDESGMPKERFSAEFPKEGPSILRIQQVVRGDSAAYFCASSLQITGTVEKLFFGSGTQLSVL.

This clonotype has at least ten counts. The chain employs TRBV12-3 or TRBV12-4 and TRBJ2-7; no clear D gene. There are 10 residues in the CDR3. Trimming took 2 bases from V and 4 from J, leaving 0 bases between them. The CDR3 loop is CASSLYEQYF. CDR3 nucleotide sequence: TGTGCCAGCAGTTTATACGAGCAGTACTTC.

This clonotype was seen a few times. V and J are TRBV10-1 and TRBJ1-1, with D possibly TRBD1 on 6 matching bases. CDR1 and CDR2 from the germline V gene are WNHNN and SYGVQD (reference sequence). The V end was cut by 3 bases, the J end by 5 bases, with 10 bases between. The CDR3 is made up of 13 amino acids. CDR3 loop: CASSDTGYTEAFF. The CDR3 DNA reads as TGCGCCAGCAGTGACACAGGGTATACTGAAGCTTTCTTT.

This clonotype was recorded at least ten times. The chain joins TRBV5-1 to TRBJ2-3; D is possibly TRBD2 (5 bases). CDR1 and CDR2 from the germline V gene are SGHRS and YFSETQ. The CDR3 length is 14 residues. V lost 4 bases, J lost 5 bases, and 14 bases lay in between. CDR3 loop: CASSTGPEGDTQYF. CDR3 DNA sequence: TGCGCCAGCAGCACCGGGCCTGAGGGAGATACGCAGTATTTT.

This clonotype turned up a few times. The chain recombines TRBV5-1 with TRBJ1-2; maybe TRBD1 (6 bases). This CDR3 contains 16 residues. Trimming stripped 2 bases from V and 4 bases from J, with 18 bases between. CDR1 SGHRS and CDR2 YFSETQ come from the germline V gene. The CDR3 coding sequence is TGCGCCAGCAGCTTCGGGGGGCCGGGGGTAGGCTATGGCTACACCTTC. Its translation is CASSFGGPGVGYGYTF.

Comments on this clonotype: At one end the junction does not follow the germline gene, possibly because of a read error. The chain has TRBV4-2 and TRBJ2-3; no firm D call. The germline V gene has CDR1 LGHNA and CDR2 YNFKEQ. The CDR3 has 18 amino acids. CDR3 coding DNA: TGTGCCAGCACCCAAGATGCCCGCGGCGCGCCAGCATCAGATACGCAGTATTTT. It yields the protein CASTQDARGAPASDTQYF.

The V and J genes are TRBV29-1 and TRBJ1-2; D is uncertain. In germline, CDR1 is SQVTM, CDR2 ANQGSEA. CDR3 length: 10 amino acids. V shed 7 bases and J shed 8 bases, with 11 bases lying between them. The CDR3 nucleotides read TGCAGCGCGGGCCCGGAAGGCTACACCTTC. Translated, it gives CSAGPEGYTF.

This clonotype was detected a few times. V usage is TRBV4-1 and J usage is TRBJ1-1; 9 bases match TRBD1. CDR3 length: 16 residues. CDR1 and CDR2 (germline): MGHRA, YSYEKL. Trimming removed 2 bases from V and 6 bases from J; junction bases left unmatched: 10. The CDR3: CASSQKGTGTGSEAFF. DNA of the CDR3: TGCGCCAGCAGCCAAAAAGGGACCGGGACAGGGTCTGAAGCTTTCTTT.